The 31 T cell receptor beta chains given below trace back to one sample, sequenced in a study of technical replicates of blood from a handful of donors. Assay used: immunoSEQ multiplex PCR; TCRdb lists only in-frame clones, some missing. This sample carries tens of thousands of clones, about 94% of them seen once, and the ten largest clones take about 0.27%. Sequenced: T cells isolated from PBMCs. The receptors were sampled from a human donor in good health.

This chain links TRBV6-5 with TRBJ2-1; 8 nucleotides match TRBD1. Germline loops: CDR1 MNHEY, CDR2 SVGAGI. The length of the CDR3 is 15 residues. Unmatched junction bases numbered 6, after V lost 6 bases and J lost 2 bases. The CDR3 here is CASSLQGAPYNEQFF. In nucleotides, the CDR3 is TGTGCCAGCAGCCTTCAGGGGGCTCCCTACAATGAGCAGTTCTTC.

The CDR3 is CASSPQGQGFYGYTF. In DNA form, the CDR3 reads TGTGCCAGCTCACCACAAGGGCAGGGTTTCTATGGCTACACCTTC. The chain is built from TRBV18 and TRBJ1-2; tentatively, D is TRBD1 (5 bases). This CDR3 has 15 amino acids. V was clipped by 1 base and J by 4 bases, with 13 bases between them. Germline CDR1 reads KGHSH; CDR2 reads LQKENI.

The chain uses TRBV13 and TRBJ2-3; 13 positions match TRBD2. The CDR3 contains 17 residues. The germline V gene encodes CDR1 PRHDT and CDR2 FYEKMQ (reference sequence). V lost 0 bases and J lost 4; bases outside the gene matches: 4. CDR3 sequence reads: CASSLGRTSGSSDTQYF. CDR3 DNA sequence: TGTGCCAGCAGCTTAGGCAGGACTAGCGGGAGTTCAGATACGCAGTATTTT. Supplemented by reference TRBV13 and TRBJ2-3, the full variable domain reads AAGVIQSPRHLIKEKRETATLKCYPIPRHDTVYWYQQGPGQDPQFLISFYEKMQSDKGSIPDRFSAQQFSDYHSELNMSSLELGDSALYFCASSLGRTSGSSDTQYFGPGTRLTVL.

CDR3 in DNA: TGTGCCAGCAGCCAAGAGGACCTAGCTCTCTACGAGCAGTACTTC. Encoded protein: CASSQEDLALYEQYF. V is TRBV14 and J is TRBJ2-7; tentatively, D is TRBD2 (5 bases). CDR1 and CDR2 (germline): SGHDN, FVKESK. There are 15 residues in the CDR3. Trimming pared 0 bases from V and 3 bases from J, leaving 12 bases between.

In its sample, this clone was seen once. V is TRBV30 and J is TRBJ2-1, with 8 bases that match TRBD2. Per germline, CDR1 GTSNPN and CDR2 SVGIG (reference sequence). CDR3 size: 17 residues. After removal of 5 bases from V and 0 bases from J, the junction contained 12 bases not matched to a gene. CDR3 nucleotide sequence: TGTGCCTGGGGCCTCCGGGGGGGTCTCAGCTCCTACAATGAGCAGTTCTTC. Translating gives CAWGLRGGLSSYNEQFF.

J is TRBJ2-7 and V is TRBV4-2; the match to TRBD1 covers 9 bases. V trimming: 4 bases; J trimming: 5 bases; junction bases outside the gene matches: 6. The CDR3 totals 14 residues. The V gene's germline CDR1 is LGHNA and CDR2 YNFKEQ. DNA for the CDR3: TGTGCCAGCAGCCTTTGGACAGGGGACAACGAGCAGTACTTC. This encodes CASSLWTGDNEQYF.

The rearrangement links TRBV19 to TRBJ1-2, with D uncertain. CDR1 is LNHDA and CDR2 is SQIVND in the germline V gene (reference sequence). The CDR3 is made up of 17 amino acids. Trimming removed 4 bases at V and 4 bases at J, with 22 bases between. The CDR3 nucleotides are TGTGCCAGTAGTAGTAGGAGGGAACCTTCAAGAGGCTATGGCTACACCTTC. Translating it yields CASSSRREPSRGYGYTF.

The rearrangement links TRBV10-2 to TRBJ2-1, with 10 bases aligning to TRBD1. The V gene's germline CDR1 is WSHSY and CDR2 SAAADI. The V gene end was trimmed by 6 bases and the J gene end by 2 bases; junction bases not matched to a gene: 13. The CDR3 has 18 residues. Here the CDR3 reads CASRIGTGAIQTYNEQFF. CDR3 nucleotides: TGCGCCAGCAGAATCGGGACAGGGGCGATTCAGACCTACAATGAGCAGTTCTTC.

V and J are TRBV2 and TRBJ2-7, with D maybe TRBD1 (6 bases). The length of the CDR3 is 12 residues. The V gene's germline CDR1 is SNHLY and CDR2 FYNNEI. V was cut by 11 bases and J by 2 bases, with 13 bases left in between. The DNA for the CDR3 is TGTGCCGGGAGACAGGACACCTACGAGCAGTACTTC. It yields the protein CAGRQDTYEQYF.

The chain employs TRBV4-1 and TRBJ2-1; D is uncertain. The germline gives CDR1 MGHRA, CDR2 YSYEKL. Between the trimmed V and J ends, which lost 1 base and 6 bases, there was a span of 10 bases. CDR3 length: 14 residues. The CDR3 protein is CASSQVPASNEQFF. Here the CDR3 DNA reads TGCGCCAGCAGCCAAGTCCCAGCTAGCAATGAGCAGTTCTTC.

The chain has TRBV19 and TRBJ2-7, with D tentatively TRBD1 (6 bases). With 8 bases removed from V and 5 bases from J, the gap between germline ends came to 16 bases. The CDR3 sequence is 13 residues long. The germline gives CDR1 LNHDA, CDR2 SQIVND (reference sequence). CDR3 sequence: CASSKQGMNEQYF. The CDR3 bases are TGTGCCAGTTCTAAACAGGGTATGAACGAGCAGTACTTC.

The CDR3 DNA sequence: TGTGCCAGCAGTACCCCTTCTAGCGGGAGGGCCAATGAGCAGTTCTTC. Protein product: CASSTPSSGRANEQFF. This chain joins TRBV27 and TRBJ2-1; TRBD2 matches 12 bases. The germline gives CDR1 MNHEY, CDR2 SMNVEV (reference sequence). Losses at the gene ends were 5 bases for V and 6 bases for J; bases not matched to a gene: 8. The CDR3 is made up of 16 amino acids.

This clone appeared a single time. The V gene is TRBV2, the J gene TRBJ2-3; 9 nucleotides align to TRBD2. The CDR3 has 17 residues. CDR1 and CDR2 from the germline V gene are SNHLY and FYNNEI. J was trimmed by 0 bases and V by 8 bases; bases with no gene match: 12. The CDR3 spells CASVTVAGVTSTDTQYF. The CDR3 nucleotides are TGTGCCAGCGTCACAGTAGCGGGGGTTACTAGCACAGATACGCAGTATTTT. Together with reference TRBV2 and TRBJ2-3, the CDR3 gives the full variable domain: EPEVTQTPSHQVTQMGQEVILRCVPISNHLYFYWYRQILGQKVEFLVSFYNNEISEKSEIFDDQFSVERPDGSNFTLKIRSTKLEDSAMYFCASVTVAGVTSTDTQYFGPGTRLTVL.

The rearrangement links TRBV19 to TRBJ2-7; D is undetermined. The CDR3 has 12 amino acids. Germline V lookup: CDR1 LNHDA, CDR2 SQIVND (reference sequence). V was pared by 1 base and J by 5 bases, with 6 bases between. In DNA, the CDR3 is TGTGCCAGTAGTATAGGACTCAACGAGCAGTACTTC. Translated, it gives CASSIGLNEQYF.

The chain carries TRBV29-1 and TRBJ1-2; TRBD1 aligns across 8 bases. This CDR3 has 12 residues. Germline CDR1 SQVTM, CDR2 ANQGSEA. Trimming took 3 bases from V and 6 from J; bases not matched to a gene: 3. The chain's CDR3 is CSVDKDRDGYTF. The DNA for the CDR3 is TGCAGCGTTGATAAGGACAGGGATGGCTACACCTTC.

CDR3 nucleotide sequence: TGTGCCAGCAGGACGGGAGCATTCGAGCAGTACTTC. It encodes CASRTGAFEQYF. The V gene is TRBV27, the J gene TRBJ2-7; tentatively, D is TRBD2 (6 bases). The CDR3 spans 12 residues. CDR1 and CDR2 (germline): MNHEY, SMNVEV (reference sequence). V dropped 6 bases and J dropped 6 bases, with 12 bases sitting between them.

The CDR3 DNA reads TGTGCCAGCAGTATCTCCAGGGTGAACACTGAAGCTTTCTTT. As protein: CASSISRVNTEAFF. This sequence joins TRBV4-2 and TRBJ1-1; D may be TRBD1 (5 bases). Trimming shortened V by 6 bases and J by 0 bases, and 11 bases separated the two germline ends. The CDR3 sequence is 14 residues long. Germline values: CDR1 LGHNA, CDR2 YNFKEQ.

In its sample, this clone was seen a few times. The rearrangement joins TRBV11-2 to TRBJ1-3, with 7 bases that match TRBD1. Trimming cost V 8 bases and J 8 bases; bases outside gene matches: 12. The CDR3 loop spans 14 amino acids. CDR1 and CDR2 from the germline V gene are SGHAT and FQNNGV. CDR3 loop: CASLRGGSRDTIYF. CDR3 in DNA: TGTGCCAGCCTCCGAGGGGGCAGCAGAGACACCATATATTTT.

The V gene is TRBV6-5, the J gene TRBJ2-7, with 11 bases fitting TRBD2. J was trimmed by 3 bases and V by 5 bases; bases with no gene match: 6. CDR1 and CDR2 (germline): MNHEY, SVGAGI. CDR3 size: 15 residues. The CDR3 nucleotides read TGTGCCAGCAGTCGTACTAGCGGGGGAGGCTACGAGCAGTACTTC. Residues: CASSRTSGGGYEQYF.

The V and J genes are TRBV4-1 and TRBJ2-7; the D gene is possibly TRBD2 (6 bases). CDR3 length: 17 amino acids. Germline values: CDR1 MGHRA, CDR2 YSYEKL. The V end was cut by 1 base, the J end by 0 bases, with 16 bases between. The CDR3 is CASSQVGGGLRSYEQYF. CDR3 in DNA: TGCGCCAGCAGCCAAGTGGGAGGCGGCCTCCGCTCCTACGAGCAGTACTTC.

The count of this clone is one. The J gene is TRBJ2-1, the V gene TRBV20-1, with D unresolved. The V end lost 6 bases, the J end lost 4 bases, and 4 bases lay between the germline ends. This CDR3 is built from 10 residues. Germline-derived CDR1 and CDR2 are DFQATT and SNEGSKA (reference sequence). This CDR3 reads CSALYNEQFF. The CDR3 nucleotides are TGCAGTGCCCTTTACAATGAGCAGTTCTTC.

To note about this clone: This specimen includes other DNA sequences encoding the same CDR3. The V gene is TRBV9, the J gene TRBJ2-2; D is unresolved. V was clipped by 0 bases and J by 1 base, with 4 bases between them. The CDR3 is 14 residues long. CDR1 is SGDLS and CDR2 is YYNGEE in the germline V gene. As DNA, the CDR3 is TGTGCCAGCAGCGTAGGACAGAACACCGGGGAGCTGTTTTTT. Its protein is CASSVGQNTGELFF. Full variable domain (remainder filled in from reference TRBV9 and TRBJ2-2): DSGVTQTPKHLITATGQRVTLRCSPRSGDLSVYWYQQSLDQGLQFLIQYYNGEERAKGNILERFSAQQFPDLHSELNLSSLELGDSALYFCASSVGQNTGELFFGEGSRLTVL.

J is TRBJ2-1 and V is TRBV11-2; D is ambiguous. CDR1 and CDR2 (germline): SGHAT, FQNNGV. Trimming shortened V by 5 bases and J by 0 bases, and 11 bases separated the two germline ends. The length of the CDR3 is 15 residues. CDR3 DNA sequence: TGTGCCAGCAGCGATGTGGGCAGCTCCTACAATGAGCAGTTCTTC. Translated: CASSDVGSSYNEQFF. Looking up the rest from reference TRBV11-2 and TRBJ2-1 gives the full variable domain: EAGVAQSPRYKIIEKRQSVAFWCNPISGHATLYWYQQILGQGPKLLIQFQNNGVVDDSQLPKDRFSAERLKGVDSTLKIQPAKLEDSAVYLCASSDVGSSYNEQFFGPGTRLTVL.

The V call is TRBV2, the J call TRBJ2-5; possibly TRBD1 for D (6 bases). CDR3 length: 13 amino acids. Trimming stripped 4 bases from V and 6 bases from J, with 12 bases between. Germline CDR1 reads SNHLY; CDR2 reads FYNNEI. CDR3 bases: TGTGCCAGCAGTGGGGGGACAACGCAGACCCAGTACTTC. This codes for CASSGGTTQTQYF.

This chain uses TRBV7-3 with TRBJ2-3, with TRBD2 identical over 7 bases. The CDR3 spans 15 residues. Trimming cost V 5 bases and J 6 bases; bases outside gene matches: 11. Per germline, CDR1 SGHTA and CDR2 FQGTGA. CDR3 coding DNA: TGTGCCAGCAGCCCCCTGGGGGGGGAGGGGGATACGCAGTATTTT. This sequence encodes CASSPLGGEGDTQYF.

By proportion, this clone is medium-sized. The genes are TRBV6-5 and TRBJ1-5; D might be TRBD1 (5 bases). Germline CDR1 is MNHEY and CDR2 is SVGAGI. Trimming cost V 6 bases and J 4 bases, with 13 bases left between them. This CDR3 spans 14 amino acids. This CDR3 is CASSAGLQNQPQHF. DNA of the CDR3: TGTGCCAGCAGCGCGGGACTACAAAATCAGCCCCAGCATTTT.

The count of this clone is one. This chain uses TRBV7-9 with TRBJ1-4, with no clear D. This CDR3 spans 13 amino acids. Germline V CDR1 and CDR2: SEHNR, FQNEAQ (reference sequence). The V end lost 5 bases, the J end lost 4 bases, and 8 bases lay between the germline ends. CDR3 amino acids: CASSPTSNEKLFF. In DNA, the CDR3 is TGTGCCAGCAGCCCCACAAGTAATGAAAAACTGTTTTTT.

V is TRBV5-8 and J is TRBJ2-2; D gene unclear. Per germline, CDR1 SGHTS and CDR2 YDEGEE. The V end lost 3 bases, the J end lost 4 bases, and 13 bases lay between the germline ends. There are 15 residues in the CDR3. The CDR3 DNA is TGTGCCAGCAGCTCAATCGGCAGGCGCACCGGGGAGCTGTTTTTT. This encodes CASSSIGRRTGELFF.

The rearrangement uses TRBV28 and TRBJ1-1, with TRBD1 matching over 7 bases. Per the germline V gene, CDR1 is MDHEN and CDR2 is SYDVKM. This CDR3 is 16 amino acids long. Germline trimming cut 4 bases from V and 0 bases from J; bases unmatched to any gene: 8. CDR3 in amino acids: CASSSIGTAMNTEAFF. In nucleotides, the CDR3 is TGTGCCAGCAGTTCCATTGGGACAGCCATGAACACTGAAGCTTTCTTT.

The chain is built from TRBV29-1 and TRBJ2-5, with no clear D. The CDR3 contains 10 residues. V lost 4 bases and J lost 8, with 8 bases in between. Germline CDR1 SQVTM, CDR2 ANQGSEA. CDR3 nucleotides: TGCAGCGTTGTCGCGGAAACCCAGTACTTC. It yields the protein CSVVAETQYF.

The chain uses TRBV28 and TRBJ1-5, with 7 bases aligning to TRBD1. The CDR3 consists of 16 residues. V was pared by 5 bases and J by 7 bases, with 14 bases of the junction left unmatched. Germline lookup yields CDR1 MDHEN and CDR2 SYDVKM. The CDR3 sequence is CASSPANTGVSQPQHF. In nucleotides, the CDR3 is TGTGCCAGCAGTCCTGCGAATACAGGGGTTTCACAGCCCCAGCATTTT.